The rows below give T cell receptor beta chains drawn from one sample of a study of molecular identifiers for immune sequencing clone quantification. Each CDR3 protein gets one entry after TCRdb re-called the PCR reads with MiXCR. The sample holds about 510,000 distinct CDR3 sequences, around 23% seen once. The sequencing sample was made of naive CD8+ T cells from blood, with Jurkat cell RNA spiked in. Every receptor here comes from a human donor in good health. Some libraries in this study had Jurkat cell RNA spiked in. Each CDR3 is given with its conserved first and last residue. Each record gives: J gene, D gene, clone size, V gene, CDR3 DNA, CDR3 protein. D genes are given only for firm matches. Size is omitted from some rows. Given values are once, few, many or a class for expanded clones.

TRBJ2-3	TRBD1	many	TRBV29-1	TGCAGCGTTGTAGACAGGGGGCACGCAGATACGCAGTATTTT	CSVVDRGHADTQYF
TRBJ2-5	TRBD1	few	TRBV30	TGTGCCTGGAGTCGGGACAGCTTTGCGGAGACCCAGTACTTC	CAWSRDSFAETQYF
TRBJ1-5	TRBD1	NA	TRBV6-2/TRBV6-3	TGTGCCAGCAGTCCCCTGGGACAGTTCAATCAGCCCCAGCATTTT	CASSPLGQFNQPQHF
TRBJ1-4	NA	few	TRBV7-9	TGTGCCAGCAGCTTAGTCGGTCAACGGAATGAAAAACTGTTTTTT	CASSLVGQRNEKLFF
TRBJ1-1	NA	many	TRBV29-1	TGCAGCGTCGAGACACGTTTGAACACTGAAGCTTTCTTT	CSVETRLNTEAFF
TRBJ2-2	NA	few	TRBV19	TGTGCCAGTCAGACGGGAGTAAGCACCGGGGAGCTGTTTTTT	CASQTGVSTGELFF
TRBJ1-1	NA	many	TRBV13	TGTGCCAGCAAGGTATGGGGAGACACTGAAGCTTTCTTT	CASKVWGDTEAFF
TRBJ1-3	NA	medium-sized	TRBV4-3	TGCGCCAGCAGCCAAGATCGCGGCAACCATCCTGGAAACACCATATATTTT	CASSQDRGNHPGNTIYF
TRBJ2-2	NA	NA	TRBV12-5	TGTGCTAGTGGTTTTTCAGGGGTCTCTCTGTTGACCGGGGAGCTGTTTTTT	CASGFSGVSLLTGELFF
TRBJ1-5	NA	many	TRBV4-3	TGCGCCAGCAGCCTCCTGACAGGTAGCAATCAGCCCCAGCATTTT	CASSLLTGSNQPQHF
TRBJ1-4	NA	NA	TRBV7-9	TGTGCCAGCAGCCCTTATAATGAAAAACTGTTTTTT	CASSPYNEKLFF
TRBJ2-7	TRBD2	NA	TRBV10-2	TGCGCCAGCAGTGAGTTCGGCAGCGGGGGGGAGCAGTACTTC	CASSEFGSGGEQYF
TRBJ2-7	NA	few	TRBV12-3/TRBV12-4	TGTGCCAGCAGTATTTATGCAGGGAACGAGCAGTACTTC	CASSIYAGNEQYF
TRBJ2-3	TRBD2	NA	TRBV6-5	TGTGCCAGCAGCCAGGGACTACCTAGCACAGATACGCAGTATTTT	CASSQGLPSTDTQYF
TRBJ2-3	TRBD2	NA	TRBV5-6	TGTCCCAGCAGCTTGTTACTCGCGGGGGGGGTTACGCAGTATTTT	CPSSLLLAGGVTQYF
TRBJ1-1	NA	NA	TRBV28	TGTGCCAGCAGTTTTAATCTCGCAGTCAAGAACACTGAAGCTTTCTTT	CASSFNLAVKNTEAFF
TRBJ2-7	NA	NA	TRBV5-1	TGCGCCAGCAGCCCATACCCAGGGTCCTACGAGCAGTACTTC	CASSPYPGSYEQYF
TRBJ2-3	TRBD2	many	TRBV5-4	TGTGCCAGCATGGTGATAGCGGGGGACCAAAGCACAGATACGCAGTATTTT	CASMVIAGDQSTDTQYF
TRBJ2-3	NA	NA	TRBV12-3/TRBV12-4	TGTGTCAGCAGTTTTCTGGGGCCCACAGATACGCAGTATTTT	CVSSFLGPTDTQYF
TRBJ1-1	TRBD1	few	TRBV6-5	TGTGCCAGCAGTTACTCGAGGACAGGGGAAGAAGCTTTCTTT	CASSYSRTGEEAFF
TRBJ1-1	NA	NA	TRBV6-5	TGTGCCAGCAGTTACTCCTTCGGCGGACTGAACACTGAAGCTTTCTTT	CASSYSFGGLNTEAFF
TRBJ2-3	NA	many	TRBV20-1	TGCAGTGCTAGGTCGGGCCCGAGCACAGATACGCAGTATTTT	CSARSGPSTDTQYF
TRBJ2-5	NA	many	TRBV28	TGTGCCAGCAGTTTTGACGTAGAGACCCAGTACTTC	CASSFDVETQYF
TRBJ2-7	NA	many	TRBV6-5	TGTGCCAGCAGTTACACGGGTAGCTCCTACGAGCAGTACTTC	CASSYTGSSYEQYF
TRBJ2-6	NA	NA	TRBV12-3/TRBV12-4	TGTGCCAGCAGGCCAGCTTTCGGCTCTGGGGCCAACGTCCTGACTTTC	CASRPAFGSGANVLTF
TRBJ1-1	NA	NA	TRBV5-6	TGTGCCAGCAGCTTGGCAGAAGGGAACACTGAAGCTTTCTTT	CASSLAEGNTEAFF
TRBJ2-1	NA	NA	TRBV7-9	TGTGCCAGCAGCTTAGGAGGGGAATCTATCTACAATGAGCAGTTCTTC	CASSLGGESIYNEQFF
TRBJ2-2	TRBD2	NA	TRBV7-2	TGTTCCAGCAGAAACCCTGGACTAGCGGGTGTCACCGGGGAGCTGTTTTTT	CSSRNPGLAGVTGELFF
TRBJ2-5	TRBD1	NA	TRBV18	TGTGCCAGCTCACCGGGACAGGGGGAAGAAGAGACCCAGTACTTC	CASSPGQGEEETQYF
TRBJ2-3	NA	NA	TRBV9	TGTGCCAGCAGCGTAGAGGACGCTAGCACAGATACGCAGTATTTT	CASSVEDASTDTQYF
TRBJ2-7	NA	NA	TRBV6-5	TGTGCCAGCAGTTACGCGTGGTGGTCCTACGAGCAGTACTTC	CASSYAWWSYEQYF
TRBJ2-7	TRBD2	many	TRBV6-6	TGTGCCAGCAGTTTAGGGCGGGAGGGTTACGAGCAGTACTTC	CASSLGREGYEQYF
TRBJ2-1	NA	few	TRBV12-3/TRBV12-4	TGTGCCAGCAGTAACGAGGGGGTAGGCAATGAGCAGTTCTTC	CASSNEGVGNEQFF
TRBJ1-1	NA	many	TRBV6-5	TGTGCCAGCAGCCCGACTGGTTTCACTGAAGCTTTCTTT	CASSPTGFTEAFF
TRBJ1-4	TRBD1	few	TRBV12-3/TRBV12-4	TGTGCCAGCACCTTCGAACAGGGGAATGAAAAACTGTTTTTT	CASTFEQGNEKLFF
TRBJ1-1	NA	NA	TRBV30	TGTGCCCTCGATGGGGGGGCCGCTGAAGCTTTCTTT	CALDGGAAEAFF
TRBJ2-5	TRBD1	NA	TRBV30	TGTGCCTGGAACACCGGGACAGGTCGGGAGACCCAGTACTTC	CAWNTGTGRETQYF
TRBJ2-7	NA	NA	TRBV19	TGTGCCAGTAGTATGCCTGGGGAGACAGGCTACGAGCAGTACTTC	CASSMPGETGYEQYF
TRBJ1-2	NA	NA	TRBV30	TGTGTCCAGATAGGGGAATTCTACACCTTC	CVQIGEFYTF
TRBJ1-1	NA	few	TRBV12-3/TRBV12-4	TGTGCCAGCAGCTCGGGACATTCAGTAGAAGCTTTCTTT	CASSSGHSVEAFF
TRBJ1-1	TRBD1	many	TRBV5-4	TGTGCCAGCAGCTTAGGGCCAGGGGGACTGAACACTGAAGCTTTCTTT	CASSLGPGGLNTEAFF
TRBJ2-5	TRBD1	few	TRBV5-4	TGTGCCAGCAGCTTCTGGGGACAGGGGGCGCGGAAGGAGACCCAGTACTTC	CASSFWGQGARKETQYF
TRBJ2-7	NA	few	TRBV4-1	TGCGCCAGCAGCCAAAAGCTCAATTTAGGGGACTACGAGCAGTACTTC	CASSQKLNLGDYEQYF
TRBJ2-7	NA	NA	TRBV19	TGTGCCAGTAGAGACTCGGGGGATGTCTACGAGCAGTACTTC	CASRDSGDVYEQYF
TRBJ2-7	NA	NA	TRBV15	TGTGCCACCAGCAGAGTCGAGGACAGTCCATCTTACTTC	CATSRVEDSPSYF
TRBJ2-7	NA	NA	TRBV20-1	TGCAGTGCTATAGTTCTAGCTTCCTACGAGCAGTACTTC	CSAIVLASYEQYF
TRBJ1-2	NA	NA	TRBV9	TGTGCCAGCAGCGTAGAGGGCCCTGACTATGGCTACACCTTC	CASSVEGPDYGYTF
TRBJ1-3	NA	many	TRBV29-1	TGCAGCGTTGCTTCCGGGGGAAACACCATATATTTT	CSVASGGNTIYF
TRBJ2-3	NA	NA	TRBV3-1	TGTGCCAGCAGCCTACCGGGATTGGGCGCAGATACGCAGTATTTT	CASSLPGLGADTQYF
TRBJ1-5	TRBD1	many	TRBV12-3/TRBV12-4	TGTGCCAGCAGTTCCGGGACAGGGGTTCAGCCCCAGCATTTT	CASSSGTGVQPQHF
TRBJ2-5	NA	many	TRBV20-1	TGCAGTGCTGTTTTACTTAGGGTCCAAGAGACCCAGTACTTC	CSAVLLRVQETQYF
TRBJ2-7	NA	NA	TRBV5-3	TGTGCCAGCAGCTTCGACAGAACAATCTTCGAGCAGTACTTC	CASSFDRTIFEQYF
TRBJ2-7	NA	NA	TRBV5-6	TGTGCCAGCAGCTCGGAAGGGAGCTTTAGCGAGCAGTACTTC	CASSSEGSFSEQYF
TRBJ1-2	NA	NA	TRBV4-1	TGCGCCAGCAGCCAGACAACAGGAAACTATGGCTACACCTTC	CASSQTTGNYGYTF
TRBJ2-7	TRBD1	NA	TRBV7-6	TGTGCCAGCAGCTCAGGGACAGGGGGTGAATACGAGCAGTACTTC	CASSSGTGGEYEQYF
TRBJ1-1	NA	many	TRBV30	TGTGCCTGGAGCTGGGTCATGAACACTGAAGCTTTCTTT	CAWSWVMNTEAFF